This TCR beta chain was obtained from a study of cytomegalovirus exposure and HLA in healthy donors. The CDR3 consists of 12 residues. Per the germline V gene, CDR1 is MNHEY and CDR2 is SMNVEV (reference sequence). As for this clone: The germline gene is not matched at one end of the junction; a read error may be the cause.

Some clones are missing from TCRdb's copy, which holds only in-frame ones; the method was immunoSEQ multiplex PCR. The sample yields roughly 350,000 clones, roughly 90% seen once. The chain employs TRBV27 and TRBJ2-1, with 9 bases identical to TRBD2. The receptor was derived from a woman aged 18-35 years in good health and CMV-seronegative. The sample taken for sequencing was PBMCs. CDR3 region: CASSPPLAGMVF. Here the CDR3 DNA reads TGTGCCAGCAGTCCACCACTAGCGGGTATGGTCTTC.